A selection of T cell receptor beta chains follows, all from one sample in a study of blood T cell repertoires in COVID-19. Profiled with immunoSEQ multiplex PCR; TCRdb holds only in-frame clones, not every one. The table has 170,000 or so clones, around 80% seen once. Sequenced material: PBMCs or T cells enriched from blood (not recorded which). These receptors all come from a woman in her forties or fifties who had recovered from COVID-19. CDR3s include the opening cysteine and the closing phenylalanine or tryptophan. A D gene is named only where the DNA matches it firmly. Size tells how often a clone was seen (once, few, many) or the class of an expanded clone, and some rows leave it out.

J	V	size	D	CDR3	DNA
TRBJ2-7	TRBV5-1	.	.	CASSKEGLGIGANEQYF	TGCGCCAGCAGCAAGGAAGGTCTGGGCATCGGCGCGAACGAGCAGTACTTC
TRBJ1-1	TRBV20-1	.	.	CSASRSGNLNTEAFF	TGCAGTGCTAGTCGATCGGGAAATCTGAACACTGAAGCTTTCTTT
TRBJ2-7	TRBV6-6	.	.	CASSPQGDEQYF	TGTGCCAGCAGTCCCCAAGGGGACGAGCAGTACTTC
TRBJ1-5	TRBV28	few	TRBD1	CASSTDREDQPQHF	TGTGCCAGCAGTACGGACAGGGAAGATCAGCCCCAGCATTTT
TRBJ2-7	TRBV5-1	.	TRBD1	CASSLAGTGNSYEQYF	TGCGCCAGCAGCTTGGCCGGGACAGGTAATTCCTACGAGCAGTACTTC
TRBJ2-2	TRBV18	.	TRBD1	CASSQTTGGTGELFF	TGTGCCAGCTCACAAACAACAGGGGGCACAGGGGAGCTGTTTTTT
TRBJ2-7	TRBV11-2	.	TRBD2	CASSRGGGPISYEQYF	TGTGCCAGCAGCCGCGGGGGAGGACCTATATCATACGAGCAGTACTTC
TRBJ2-7	TRBV7-2	.	.	CASSFGLYSYEQYF	TGTGCCAGCAGCTTTGGACTATACTCCTACGAGCAGTACTTC
TRBJ1-5	TRBV7-3	.	.	CASSLGRDQPQHF	TGTGCCAGCAGCTTAGGGCGGGATCAGCCCCAGCATTTT
TRBJ2-2	TRBV30	.	.	CAWSVRVGGELFF	TGTGCCTGGAGTGTACGGGTTGGCGGGGAGCTGTTTTTT
TRBJ2-1	TRBV5-5	.	TRBD2	CASSLAGGNNEQFF	TGTGCCAGCAGCTTGGCGGGGGGGAACAATGAGCAGTTCTTC
TRBJ2-2	TRBV4-2	.	TRBD1	CASSQPGQGLENTGELFF	TGTGCCAGCAGCCAACCGGGACAGGGATTAGAGAACACCGGGGAGCTGTTTTTT
TRBJ2-1	TRBV2	.	TRBD2	CASSLLAGGSNEQFF	TGTGCCAGCAGTTTACTAGCGGGGGGGAGCAATGAGCAGTTCTTC
TRBJ2-3	TRBV7-3	.	.	CASSFQGGTTDTQYF	TGTGCCAGCAGCTTTCAGGGCGGGACGACAGATACGCAGTATTTT
TRBJ2-2	TRBV4-3	.	TRBD2	CASRAGEVGTGELFF	TGCGCCAGCAGAGCGGGAGAGGTGGGAACCGGGGAGCTGTTTTTT
TRBJ2-3	TRBV2	.	.	CASSEAREDTQYF	TGTGCCAGCAGTGAAGCGCGAGAGGATACGCAGTATTTT
TRBJ2-4	TRBV7-2	once	.	CASSFRYPRDIQYF	TGTGCCAGCAGCTTCCGTTATCCTCGGGACATTCAGTACTTC
TRBJ1-2	TRBV4-1	.	.	CASSQESYVDGYTF	TGCGCCAGCAGCCAAGAGTCCTATGTGGATGGCTACACCTTC
TRBJ2-3	TRBV18	.	TRBD2	CASSPLTGGGRVTDTQYF	TGTGCCAGCTCACCCCTTACCGGTGGCGGGAGAGTTACAGATACGCAGTATTTT
TRBJ2-1	TRBV27	.	TRBD2	CASSLSASGGYNEQFF	TGTGCCAGCAGTTTATCGGCTAGCGGAGGGTACAATGAGCAGTTCTTC
TRBJ2-5	TRBV6-6	.	.	CASRRAETQETQYF	TGTGCCAGCAGGAGAGCGGAGACACAAGAGACCCAGTACTTC
TRBJ1-2	TRBV7-9	.	.	CASSPQIRDLGLNYGYTF	TGTGCCAGCAGCCCGCAGATCAGAGATCTCGGACTGAACTATGGCTACACCTTC
TRBJ2-1	TRBV5-5	once	.	CASSLQVTSYNEQFF	TGTGCCAGCAGCTTACAGGTGACTAGTTACAATGAGCAGTTCTTC
TRBJ2-1	TRBV7-9	.	TRBD2	CASSSSGSPSVDEQFF	TGTGCCAGCAGCTCCAGCGGGAGTCCCAGCGTGGATGAGCAGTTCTTC
TRBJ2-1	TRBV5-1	.	TRBD2	CASSFDGTSGRPEQFF	TGCGCCAGCAGCTTCGACGGGACTAGCGGGAGACCTGAGCAGTTCTTC
TRBJ1-6	TRBV30	.	TRBD1	CAWRGTGGYNSPLHF	TGTGCCTGGAGGGGGACAGGGGGCTACAATTCACCCCTCCACTTT
TRBJ1-1	TRBV5-1	.	TRBD1	CASSFSGTGDTEAFF	TGCGCCAGCAGCTTCTCCGGGACAGGGGATACTGAAGCTTTCTTT
TRBJ2-3	TRBV5-1	once	TRBD1	CASRTGGPSDTQYF	TGCGCCAGCAGAACAGGGGGACCCTCGGATACGCAGTATTTT
TRBJ1-2	TRBV6-6	once	.	CASSYGTETYGYTF	TGTGCCAGCAGTTACGGAACAGAGACCTATGGCTACACCTTC
TRBJ1-6	TRBV10-3	.	.	CAISESEAVYNSPLHF	TGTGCCATCAGTGAGTCGGAGGCGGTTTATAATTCACCCCTCCACTTT
TRBJ2-3	TRBV28	once	TRBD1	CASSPRQGLGTDTQYF	TGTGCCAGCAGTCCAAGACAGGGCCTAGGCACAGATACGCAGTATTTT
TRBJ1-2	TRBV7-3	.	.	CASSLYHAGDIYGYTF	TGTGCCAGCAGCTTATACCACGCCGGGGACATCTATGGCTACACCTTC
TRBJ2-2	TRBV5-1	.	.	CASSLGSRSAGELFF	TGCGCCAGCAGCTTGGGGTCGAGGAGCGCCGGGGAGCTGTTTTTT
TRBJ1-6	TRBV23-1	few	.	CASSYPLHF	TGCGCCAGCAGTTATCCCCTCCACTTT
TRBJ2-3	TRBV7-3	.	TRBD2	CASSLRGTSGRDTQYF	TGTGCCAGCAGCTTAAGGGGGACTAGCGGGAGGGATACGCAGTATTTT
TRBJ2-2	TRBV10-3	once	TRBD2	CAISAGRATGELFF	TGTGCCATCAGTGCCGGGAGGGCCACCGGGGAGCTGTTTTTT
TRBJ2-1	TRBV21-1	.	.	CASSPRGGRGGYNEQFF	TGTGCCAGCAGCCCACGAGGGGGCAGGGGCGGCTACAATGAGCAGTTCTTC
TRBJ2-7	TRBV5-1	.	.	CASKPLTSNSYEQYF	TGCGCCAGCAAGCCACTGACAAGCAACTCCTACGAGCAGTACTTC
TRBJ2-3	TRBV9	.	TRBD1	CASSERTGGMIPQYF	TGTGCCAGCAGCGAGCGGACAGGGGGCATGATCCCGCAGTATTTT
TRBJ2-7	TRBV27	.	TRBD2	CASSTLAGTDLRSYEQYF	TGTGCCAGCAGTACATTAGCGGGTACAGACCTGAGATCCTACGAGCAGTACTTC
TRBJ2-7	TRBV5-1	.	TRBD2	CASSLDFVAGGEYEQYF	TGCGCCAGCAGCTTGGACTTTGTAGCGGGAGGAGAGTACGAGCAGTACTTC
TRBJ2-7	TRBV30	.	TRBD2	CAWSVSLRVAGDEQYF	TGTGCCTGGAGTGTAAGTCTGAGGGTAGCGGGAGACGAGCAGTACTTC
TRBJ1-6	TRBV18	.	.	CASSQPASPLHF	TGTGCCAGCTCACAACCAGCATCACCCCTCCACTTT
TRBJ1-2	TRBV7-6	.	.	CASSLETGGGNGYTF	TGTGCCAGCAGCTTAGAAACCGGCGGGGGTAATGGCTACACCTTC
TRBJ1-1	TRBV5-4	.	.	CASSRDQKAFF	TGTGCCAGCAGTCGGGATCAGAAAGCTTTCTTT
TRBJ2-1	TRBV10-3	few	TRBD2	CAISESGSYNEQFF	TGTGCCATCAGTGAAAGCGGGAGCTACAATGAGCAGTTCTTC